This T cell receptor beta chain was observed in a study of a mutant IDH1 vaccine in newly diagnosed glioma. The wider study: Radiotherapy alone preceded vaccination by 4-6 weeks; alternatively, vaccination started with temozolomide cycles. Treated individuals were about 60% male and roughly 38% female, averaging 40.4 years of age.

TCRdb keeps only in-frame clones here, not all; method: immunoSEQ multiplex PCR. Here the sample spans around 34,000 clones, roughly 81% being singletons. Time point given: week 23, last vaccination. Each dose of the vaccine consisted of 300 ug of mutant IDH1 20-mer peptide, with topical imiquimod. This clone appeared a single time. Its antigen is still unknown. The study, taken as a whole, reports: Pseudoprogression seemed unlinked to shifts in top peripheral T cell clonotypes.

Trimming left V 3 bases short and J 4 bases short, with 11 bases between. Germline V lookup: CDR1 SGHRS, CDR2 YFSETQ. CDR3 length equals 14 residues. The chain links TRBV5-1 to TRBJ1-5; D is perhaps TRBD1 (5 bases). The sample consisted of PBMCs, taken from a glioma patient whose treatment included an IDH1 peptide vaccine. The clonotype was recovered from a middle-aged man with glioma. The CDR3 region has the DNA TGCGCCAGCAGCTCCTCAGGGCAGAATCAGCCCCAGCATTTT. Translated: CASSSSGQNQPQHF.